This is a list of T cell receptor beta chains from one sample in a study of blood T cells in healthy people across ages. TCRdb processed the 5' RACE reads anew with MiXCR; each CDR3 protein has one entry. The table lists around 1.5 million distinct CDR3 sequences, 42% of them singletons. The sequenced sample was blood. These receptors were collected from a woman between 18 and 29 years old in good health. The CDR3 runs from the conserved cysteine through the conserved F or W. D genes are given only for firm matches. Size is omitted from some rows. Given values are once, few, many or a class for expanded clones.

d_call,cdr3_length,j_call,clone_size,v_call,cdr3_aa,cdr3_nt
TRBD1,14,TRBJ2-5,NA,TRBV6-1,CASGEGTGRETQYF,TGTGCCAGCGGGGAGGGGACAGGGCGAGAGACCCAGTACTTC
NA,13,TRBJ1-2,once,TRBV21-1,CASSPPGQGSYTF,TGTGCCAGCAGCCCACCGGGACAGGGAAGCTACACCTTC
NA,15,TRBJ1-3,NA,TRBV25-1,CASSESGRAGNTIYF,TGTGCCAGCAGTGAATCAGGACGGGCTGGAAACACCATATATTTT
TRBD2,14,TRBJ2-5,few,TRBV27,CASSLAGGKETQYF,TGTGCCAGCAGTTTAGCGGGGGGAAAAGAGACCCAGTACTTC
NA,17,TRBJ2-3,few,TRBV18,CASSPILATPIVGTQYF,TGTGCCAGCTCACCAATCTTAGCAACACCCATCGTGGGTACGCAGTATTTT
TRBD1,15,TRBJ2-2,few,TRBV5-1,CASSATGGTAGELFF,TGCGCCAGCAGCGCGACAGGGGGAACGGCCGGGGAGCTGTTTTTT
NA,15,TRBJ2-7,few,TRBV5-5,CASRVGQSSSYEQYF,TGTGCCAGCAGGGTAGGACAGTCCAGCTCCTACGAGCAGTACTTC
TRBD2,16,TRBJ2-4,NA,TRBV24-1,CATSDPAPPGGDIQYF,TGTGCCACCAGTGATCCGGCCCCCCCTGGGGGGGACATTCAGTACTTC
NA,14,TRBJ1-2,NA,TRBV19,CASSIPGLDYGYTF,TGTGCCAGTAGTATCCCTGGACTGGACTATGGCTACACCTTC
TRBD2,17,TRBJ2-1,NA,TRBV10-2,CASSESSGDARYNEQFF,TGCGCCAGCAGTGAGTCTAGCGGGGACGCACGGTACAATGAGCAGTTCTTC
TRBD2,12,TRBJ2-4,few,TRBV5-6,CASSRGGNIQYF,TGTGCCAGCAGCCGCGGGGGAAACATTCAGTACTTC
NA,12,TRBJ1-2,few,TRBV12-3/TRBV12-4,CASSLHRYGYTF,TGTGCCAGCAGTTTACACCGTTATGGCTACACCTTC
TRBD1,15,TRBJ2-7,few,TRBV4-2,CASSQEWDRAYEQYF,TGTGCCAGCAGCCAAGAATGGGACAGGGCCTACGAGCAGTACTTC
TRBD1,14,TRBJ1-1,NA,TRBV12-3/TRBV12-4,CASRTGQQNTEAFF,TGTGCCAGCAGGACGGGACAGCAGAACACTGAAGCTTTCTTT
NA,12,TRBJ2-5,few,TRBV12-3/TRBV12-4,CASSPSPETQYF,TGTGCCAGCAGCCCCAGCCCAGAGACCCAGTACTTC
NA,14,TRBJ1-1,NA,TRBV6-1,CASSEGFGNTEAFF,TGTGCCAGCAGTGAGGGGTTTGGGAACACTGAAGCTTTCTTT
NA,13,TRBJ2-7,few,TRBV20-1,CSATADGGYEQYF,TGCAGTGCTACAGCCGACGGGGGCTATGAGCAGTACTTC
NA,15,TRBJ2-7,few,TRBV12-3/TRBV12-4,CASSPQGLQSYEQYF,TGTGCCAGCAGTCCCCAGGGACTGCAGTCCTACGAGCAGTACTTC
NA,16,TRBJ2-7,once,TRBV13,CASSLDPGIINNEQYF,TGTGCCAGCAGCTTAGATCCAGGGATAATAAACAATGAGCAGTACTTC
TRBD2,17,TRBJ2-5,NA,TRBV20-1,CSARAPSGTYRQETQYF,TGCAGTGCTAGAGCCCCAAGCGGGACGTACAGGCAAGAGACCCAGTACTTC
NA,14,TRBJ2-1,NA,TRBV29-1,CSVEDRRYQETQFF,TGCAGCGTTGAAGATCGTAGATACCAAGAGACCCAGTTCTTC
TRBD1,14,TRBJ2-7,NA,TRBV5-5,CASIRDSLAYEQYF,TGTGCCAGCATTCGGGACAGCCTCGCCTACGAGCAGTACTTC
NA,14,TRBJ1-4,few,TRBV7-2,CASSLPTPGEKLFF,TGTGCCAGCAGCTTACCCACTCCTGGGGAAAAACTGTTTTTT
NA,16,TRBJ1-1,NA,TRBV4-1,CASSQDLGAMNTEAFF,TGCGCCAGCAGCCAAGATCTTGGGGCAATGAACACTGAAGCTTTCTTT
NA,14,TRBJ2-1,many,TRBV10-3,CAISESQRASEQFF,TGTGCCATCAGTGAGTCTCAAAGGGCTAGTGAGCAGTTCTTC
NA,16,TRBJ2-3,NA,TRBV20-1,CSASQYKGGSSDTQYF,TGCAGTGCTAGCCAATATAAGGGGGGGAGTTCAGATACGCAGTATTTT
NA,15,TRBJ1-2,NA,TRBV28,CASTYPGQTNYGYTF,TGTGCCAGCACCTACCCAGGACAGACTAACTATGGCTACACCTTC
TRBD2,17,TRBJ2-3,NA,TRBV4-2,CASSQDPLAASTDTQYF,TGTGCCAGCAGCCAAGATCCCCTAGCGGCTAGCACAGATACGCAGTATTTT
NA,13,TRBJ2-1,many,TRBV29-1,CSAPGLAYNEQFF,TGCAGCGCCCCAGGCCTAGCCTACAATGAGCAGTTCTTC
NA,13,TRBJ2-5,NA,TRBV6-2/TRBV6-3,CASKGGSQGEQYF,TGTGCCAGCAAGGGAGGCTCGCAGGGGGAACAGTACTTC
NA,11,TRBJ1-1,NA,TRBV7-2,CASSERYEAFF,TGTGCCAGCAGCGAAAGGTATGAAGCTTTCTTT
TRBD1,15,TRBJ1-5,few,TRBV28,CASSSQGGGNQPQHF,TGTGCCAGCAGTTCTCAGGGGGGCGGCAATCAGCCCCAGCATTTT
NA,13,TRBJ1-4,NA,TRBV12-3/TRBV12-4,CASRLTTNEKLFF,TGTGCCAGCAGACTGACGACTAATGAAAAACTGTTTTTT
TRBD1,16,TRBJ1-6,many,TRBV7-2,CASSPGQGFGASPLHF,TGTGCCAGCAGCCCGGGACAGGGTTTCGGCGCTTCACCCCTCCACTTT
NA,18,TRBJ1-4,NA,TRBV7-9,CASNHRVGGGEINEKLFF,TGTGCCAGCAACCACCGTGTGGGAGGGGGGGAGATTAATGAAAAACTGTTTTTT
TRBD1,16,TRBJ1-3,NA,TRBV7-2,CASSLEYRGRGDTIYF,TGTGCCAGCAGCTTAGAATACAGGGGGCGTGGGGACACCATATATTTT
TRBD2,14,TRBJ2-3,few,TRBV28,CASSSAGTTDTQYF,TGTGCCAGCAGTTCAGCGGGGACGACAGATACGCAGTATTTT
NA,13,TRBJ2-5,few,TRBV15,CATSILSQETQYF,TGTGCCACCAGCATACTCAGTCAAGAGACCCAGTACTTC
TRBD1,14,TRBJ2-1,NA,TRBV10-3,CAIRDRDSYNEQFF,TGTGCCATAAGGGACAGGGACTCCTACAATGAGCAGTTCTTC
TRBD1,16,TRBJ2-5,NA,TRBV11-2,CASLSRTGVDQETQYF,TGTGCCAGCCTCTCCCGGACAGGGGTGGACCAAGAGACCCAGTACTTC
TRBD1,16,TRBJ1-2,few,TRBV27,CASSLSPPGTGNGYTF,TGTGCCAGCAGTTTATCGCCCCCCGGGACAGGGAATGGCTACACCTTC
TRBD1,15,TRBJ2-3,few,TRBV7-9,CASSDTGTGAYTQYF,TGTGCCAGCAGCGATACCGGGACAGGGGCTTATACGCAGTATTTT
NA,15,TRBJ2-5,few,TRBV28,CASSAYDSRQETQYF,TGTGCCAGCAGCGCGTACGATAGCCGACAAGAGACCCAGTACTTC
NA,15,TRBJ2-7,few,TRBV27,CASSFRPGDSYEQYF,TGTGCCAGCAGTTTTAGGCCAGGGGATTCCTACGAGCAGTACTTC
NA,14,TRBJ2-1,few,TRBV7-2,CASSSPTGRNEQFF,TGTGCCAGCAGCTCACCAACGGGGAGGAATGAGCAGTTCTTC
TRBD1,18,TRBJ1-4,NA,TRBV11-2,CASSPQNHRGATNEKLFF,TGTGCCAGCAGCCCTCAGAACCACAGGGGAGCAACTAATGAAAAACTGTTTTTT
NA,14,TRBJ1-5,NA,TRBV5-1,CASSWSPMEQPQHF,TGCGCCAGCAGCTGGTCCCCTATGGAGCAGCCCCAGCATTTT
TRBD1,18,TRBJ1-6,NA,TRBV6-1,CASSRQTGVRSYNSPLHF,TGTGCCAGCAGTCGTCAAACAGGGGTTCGCTCCTATAATTCACCCCTCCACTTT
NA,15,TRBJ1-2,NA,TRBV12-3/TRBV12-4,CASTRGEWLGYGYTF,TGTGCCAGCACCCGGGGGGAGTGGTTGGGGTATGGCTACACCTTC
NA,14,TRBJ1-3,NA,TRBV6-2/TRBV6-3,CASSYKGSGNTIYF,TGTGCCAGCAGTTACAAGGGCTCTGGAAACACCATATATTTT
TRBD2,15,TRBJ2-3,NA,TRBV20-1,CSARDAGGNTDTQYF,TGCAGTGCTAGAGATGCGGGGGGCAACACAGATACGCAGTATTTT
TRBD1,12,TRBJ2-7,NA,TRBV28,CASSDRGHEQYF,TGTGCCAGCAGTGACAGGGGCCACGAGCAGTACTTC
TRBD1,13,TRBJ2-3,NA,TRBV27,CASTGTGTDTQYF,TGTGCCAGCACCGGGACAGGGACAGATACGCAGTATTTT
TRBD1,15,TRBJ2-1,few,TRBV9,CASSVVGQAYNEQFF,TGTGCCAGCAGCGTAGTTGGACAGGCCTACAATGAGCAGTTCTTC
NA,13,TRBJ2-7,NA,TRBV29-1,CSVDKEPPGEQYF,TGCAGCGTTGATAAAGAACCCCCAGGCGAGCAGTACTTC
TRBD1,15,TRBJ2-4,few,TRBV20-1,CSATPRGLNLNIQYF,TGCAGTGCTACCCCCAGGGGGCTAAACTTAAACATTCAGTACTTC
NA,15,TRBJ2-1,few,TRBV9,CASSASGSPSEEQFF,TGTGCCAGCAGCGCCTCCGGCTCCCCGTCTGAGGAGCAGTTCTTC